Each of the 29 T cell receptor beta chains below was sequenced from the same sample in a study of Graves' ophthalmopathy and Graves' hyperthyroidism. Using RNA transcripts, the TCR beta CDR3 regions were amplified. First-round RT-PCR used HTBI primers; second-round multiplex PCR followed. Each CDR3 protein is one row after TCRdb ran MiXCR on the multiplex PCR reads. The profile shows roughly 600,000 distinct CDR3 sequences, under 45% of them singletons. The sequenced sample was peripheral blood or thyroid tissue (not recorded which). These receptors all come from an adult man with Graves' hyperthyroidism.

The chain's CDR3 is CAIRNWGAGTGELFF. The CDR3 region has the DNA TGTGCCATCAGGAATTGGGGGGCTGGCACCGGGGAGCTGTTTTTT. The chain links TRBV10-3 to TRBJ2-2, with D perhaps assigned TRBD1 or TRBD2 (6 bases each). The V and J ends lost 6 bases and 4 bases respectively, with 15 bases between them. The CDR3 runs to 15 residues. From germline, CDR1 is ENHRY and CDR2 SYGVKD.

The rearrangement joins TRBV6-5 to TRBJ1-2; D remains ambiguous. The length of the CDR3 is 13 residues. Between the trimmed V and J ends, which lost 5 bases and 4 bases, there was a span of 11 bases. Germline CDR1 is MNHEY and CDR2 is SVGAGI. CDR3 amino acids: CASSIGQSYGYTF. The CDR3 DNA reads as TGTGCCAGCAGTATAGGCCAGAGCTATGGCTACACCTTC.

As regards this clonotype: Germline is not matched at one junction end, which may reflect a read error. CDR3 nucleotides: TGTGCTAGCAGCCCTAGGGGGGACAGCACAGATACGCAGTATTTT. This translates into CASSPRGDSTDTQYF. V is TRBV7-7 and J is TRBJ2-3; the D call may be TRBD1 or TRBD2 (6 bases each). Germline values: CDR1 SSHAT, CDR2 FNYEAQ (reference sequence). This CDR3 is 15 amino acids long.

This clonotype occurred a few times. The gene calls are TRBV7-9 and TRBJ2-7, with 12 positions matching TRBD2. Germline CDR1 and CDR2: SEHNR and FQNEAQ (reference sequence). The CDR3 sequence is 15 residues long. Trimming at V came to 5 bases and at J to 3 bases, leaving 5 bases not matched to a gene. The CDR3 is CASSIASGGDYEQYF. The CDR3 region has the DNA TGTGCCAGCAGCATTGCTAGCGGGGGGGACTACGAGCAGTACTTC.

This sequence joins TRBV4-1 and TRBJ2-5; D perhaps matches TRBD1 (5 bases). The V gene lost 0 bases and the J gene lost 4 bases, with 15 bases spanning the gap. The CDR3 runs 16 residues. Germline V gives CDR1 MGHRA, CDR2 YSYEKL. The CDR3 DNA follows: TGCGCCAGCAGCCAAGACACAGGCCCAGTGGGAGAGACCCAGTACTTC. The encoded protein is CASSQDTGPVGETQYF.

This clonotype came up once. This chain links TRBV11-1 with TRBJ1-2; D possibly corresponds to TRBD1 (6 bases). Trimming stripped 1 base from V and 5 bases from J, with 14 bases between. CDR3 length: 15 amino acids. The V gene's germline CDR1 is SGHAT and CDR2 FQDESV (reference sequence). As DNA, the CDR3 is TGTGCCAGCAGCTTAGGGGCGACAGGTTTATATGGCTACACCTTC. The encoded protein is CASSLGATGLYGYTF.

This rearrangement joins TRBV5-4 to TRBJ1-2; no reliable D call. Per the germline V gene, CDR1 is SGHNT and CDR2 is YYREEE (reference sequence). Deletions cut 4 bases from V and 1 base from J, with 8 bases between. This CDR3 region has 13 residues. CDR3 DNA sequence: TGTGCCAGCAGCAGGAGCGTTAACTATGGCTACACCTTC. Translation: CASSRSVNYGYTF.

In regard to this clonotype: A read error may produce the germline difference seen at one junction end. The gene calls are TRBV19 and TRBJ2-1, with TRBD1 identical over 8 bases. CDR1 and CDR2 (germline): LNHDA, SQIVND (reference sequence). The CDR3 loop spans 14 amino acids. The CDR3 sequence: CASSSLDRDNEQFF. Written as DNA, the CDR3 is TGCGCCAGTAGTTCCCTGGACAGGGACAATGAGCAGTTCTTC. The full variable domain, its missing parts supplied by reference TRBV19 and TRBJ2-1, is DGGITQSPKYLFRKEGQNVTLSCEQNLNHDAMYWYRQDPGQGLRLIYYSQIVNDFQKGDIAEGYSVSREKKESFPLTVTSAQKNPTAFYLCASSSLDRDNEQFFGPGTRLTVL.

This clonotype was seen ten or more times. The chain links TRBV6-5 to TRBJ1-2, with D possibly matching TRBD1 (6 bases). This CDR3 spans 14 amino acids. Germline V gene data show CDR1 as MNHEY and CDR2 as SVGAGI. The germline V and J ends were trimmed by 5 bases and 0 bases, with 10 bases remaining between them. The CDR3 sequence is CASSKTGTNYGYTF. The CDR3 DNA follows: TGTGCCAGCAGTAAAACAGGGACTAACTATGGCTACACCTTC.

This clonotype was recorded a few times. The CDR3 region has the DNA TGTGCCAGTAGGGGCCCGGGGAGGAACACTGAAGCTTTCTTT. Its protein is CASRGPGRNTEAFF. The chain is built from TRBV19 and TRBJ1-1; no clear D gene. This CDR3 is 14 amino acids long. Germline CDR1 LNHDA, CDR2 SQIVND (reference sequence). Trimming cost V 6 bases and J 1 base, with 12 bases left between them. Full variable domain (missing parts from reference TRBV19 and TRBJ1-1): DGGITQSPKYLFRKEGQNVTLSCEQNLNHDAMYWYRQDPGQGLRLIYYSQIVNDFQKGDIAEGYSVSREKKESFPLTVTSAQKNPTAFYLCASRGPGRNTEAFFGQGTRLTVV.

This clonotype was seen repeatedly, ten times or more. This chain connects TRBV7-6 to TRBJ2-5, with 10 bases lining up with TRBD1. This CDR3 comprises 15 residues. From germline, CDR1 is SGHVS and CDR2 FNYEAQ. V lost 3 bases and J lost 5; bases outside the gene matches: 6. The CDR3 reads CASSLGGQGLETQYF. The CDR3 DNA is TGTGCCAGCAGCTTGGGGGGACAGGGGCTGGAGACCCAGTACTTC.

Comment on this clonotype: This could be a read error, since a much larger clone is one nucleotide away. In nucleotides, the CDR3 is TGTGCCAGCAGTGAATATCGTCGGGACAGGGCCCAGTACTTC. Translated, it gives CASSEYRRDRAQYF. The rearrangement links TRBV10-3 to TRBJ2-5; 9 bases map to TRBD1. Germline V gives CDR1 ENHRY, CDR2 SYGVKD. The CDR3 spans 14 residues.

The chain carries TRBV5-1 and TRBJ1-2; weak D call: TRBD1 (6 bases). The CDR3 length is 15 residues. In germline, CDR1 is SGHRS, CDR2 YFSETQ. V gave up 0 bases and J gave up 4 bases, with 13 bases separating them. CDR3 coding DNA: TGCGCCAGCAGCTTGGCCCTAACAGGGATCTATGGCTACACCTTC. The encoded protein is CASSLALTGIYGYTF.

This clonotype was recorded at least ten times. The chain carries TRBV10-3 and TRBJ1-1; D remains ambiguous. The CDR3 consists of 14 residues. The ends were cut back, 0 bases at V and 6 bases at J, with 11 bases in the middle. Germline CDR1 reads ENHRY; CDR2 reads SYGVKD. The CDR3 DNA follows: TGTGCCATCAGTGAGTCCGTCCTAAGGCCTGAAGCTTTCTTT. The encoded protein is CAISESVLRPEAFF.

This clonotype was observed at least ten times. The chain employs TRBV29-1 and TRBJ2-3; D ambiguous. The V gene lost 4 bases and the J gene lost 2 bases, with 10 bases spanning the gap. The CDR3 loop spans 13 amino acids. Looked up from germline, CDR1 is SQVTM and CDR2 is ANQGSEA. Here the CDR3 reads CSVGARFTDTQYF. Here the CDR3 DNA reads TGCAGCGTTGGGGCTAGGTTCACAGATACGCAGTATTTT.

V gene TRBV28 combines with J gene TRBJ2-3; TRBD1 aligns across 8 bases. This CDR3 is built from 16 residues. V shed 2 bases, J shed 0 bases, and the junction held 4 bases outside the gene matches. Germline CDR1 MDHEN, CDR2 SYDVKM. This CDR3 reads CASSLQGATSTDTQYF. The CDR3 DNA sequence: TGTGCCAGCAGTTTACAGGGGGCAACGAGCACAGATACGCAGTATTTT.

This chain connects TRBV9 to TRBJ2-2; 7 bases are a match to TRBD2. This CDR3 is 16 amino acids long. With 2 bases clipped from V and 0 bases from J, the junction kept 4 bases outside the gene matches. Germline lookup yields CDR1 SGDLS and CDR2 YYNGEE. The CDR3 bases are TGTGCCAGCAGCGTTACTAGCGCCCCGAACACCGGGGAGCTGTTTTTT. Its protein is CASSVTSAPNTGELFF. Full variable domain (remainder filled in from reference TRBV9 and TRBJ2-2): DSGVTQTPKHLITATGQRVTLRCSPRSGDLSVYWYQQSLDQGLQFLIQYYNGEERAKGNILERFSAQQFPDLHSELNLSSLELGDSALYFCASSVTSAPNTGELFFGEGSRLTVL.

As for this clonotype: With a much larger clone just one base away, this may be a read error. V is TRBV7-9 and J is TRBJ2-7; maybe TRBD1 (6 bases). CDR1 is SEHNR, CDR2 FQNEAQ, per germline (reference sequence). This CDR3 contains 15 residues. V shed 9 bases and J shed 3 bases, with 21 bases lying between them. The chain's CDR3 is CASNYSGTPHYEQYF. CDR3 nucleotides: TGTGCCAGTAACTATTCCGGGACACCTCACTACGAGCAGTACTTC.

This clonotype was picked up many times. J is TRBJ1-2 and V is TRBV3-1, with D unclear. Germline V lookup: CDR1 LGHDT, CDR2 YNNKEL (reference sequence). V was cut by 2 bases and J by 8 bases, with 6 bases left in between. This CDR3 contains 11 residues. The CDR3 coding sequence is TGTGCCAGCAGCCAATTCTGGGGCTACACCTTC. It yields the protein CASSQFWGYTF.

This clonotype was seen only a few times. The genes are TRBV19 and TRBJ2-3; 7 nucleotides align to TRBD2. Germline V CDR1 and CDR2: LNHDA, SQIVND (reference sequence). With 4 bases clipped from V and 0 bases from J, the junction kept 7 bases outside the gene matches. The CDR3 contains 16 residues. The CDR3 nucleotides are TGTGCCAGTAGTACCAGGGACTATAGTAGCACAGATACGCAGTATTTT. This gives the protein CASSTRDYSSTDTQYF.

This clonotype was observed at least ten times. The genes are TRBV7-9 and TRBJ1-1, with D perhaps TRBD1 (5 bases). V lost 1 base to trimming and J lost 10 bases, with 13 bases between them. This CDR3 is 13 amino acids long. Germline CDR1 SEHNR, CDR2 FQNEAQ (reference sequence). The chain's CDR3 is CASSLGRDSAAFF. CDR3 bases: TGTGCCAGCAGCTTAGGCAGGGACTCTGCAGCTTTCTTT.

Many counts were recorded for this clonotype. The junction departs from germline at one end; a sequencing error may be responsible. The V gene is TRBV7-7, the J gene TRBJ1-3, with TRBD1 matching 7 bases. CDR1 SSHAT and CDR2 FNYEAQ come from the germline V gene (reference sequence). The CDR3 runs 15 residues. The CDR3 here is CASSSFPGQGNTIYF. The CDR3 DNA reads as TGTGCTAGCAGCTCCTTCCCGGGACAGGGAAACACCATATATTTT.

This clonotype was seen repeatedly, ten times or more. This sequence joins TRBV9 and TRBJ1-2; the match to TRBD1 covers 8 bases. This CDR3 has 15 amino acids. Unmatched junction bases numbered 9, after V lost 3 bases and J lost 5 bases. The germline V gene has CDR1 SGDLS and CDR2 YYNGEE. CDR3 sequence (DNA): TGTGCCAGCAGCGACAGGGGGGGCCTGGGGTATGGCTACACCTTC. It translates to CASSDRGGLGYGYTF.

This clonotype was picked up a small number of times. The chain links TRBV7-2 to TRBJ1-6; a weak D match, TRBD1 (5 bases). This CDR3 region has 15 residues. Trimming removed 1 base at V and 8 bases at J, with 12 bases between. CDR1 is SGHTA and CDR2 is FQGNSA in the germline V gene. CDR3 sequence (DNA): TGTGCCAGCAGCTTAGAGGTGGGCAGGGATTCACCCCTCCACTTT. Its protein is CASSLEVGRDSPLHF.

This clonotype has at least ten counts. V is TRBV9 and J is TRBJ2-6; D is perhaps TRBD1 or TRBD2 (5 bases each). This CDR3 is 13 amino acids long. The germline V gene has CDR1 SGDLS and CDR2 YYNGEE. Deletions cut 4 bases from V and 8 bases from J, with 10 bases between. The CDR3 DNA reads as TGTGCCAGCAGCAACTGGGGGACCAACGTCCTGACTTTC. Protein product: CASSNWGTNVLTF.

At least ten counts were recorded for this clonotype. Germline is not matched at one junction end, which may reflect a read error. The J gene is TRBJ2-7, the V gene TRBV20-1, with D maybe TRBD2 (5 bases). The CDR3 is 13 amino acids. In germline, CDR1 is DFQATT, CDR2 SNEGSKA (reference sequence). CDR3 residues: CSARGISTYEQYF. CDR3 coding DNA: TGCAGTGCCAGAGGGATCTCTACCTACGAGCAGTACTTC.

This clonotype was recorded many times. The chain is built from TRBV2 and TRBJ1-1, with D perhaps matching TRBD1 (6 bases). This CDR3 region has 12 residues. V was cut by 7 bases and J by 5 bases, with 11 bases left in between. CDR1 and CDR2 from the germline V gene are SNHLY and FYNNEI. The CDR3 sequence: CASIGGRTEAFF. Written as DNA, the CDR3 is TGTGCCAGCATAGGGGGTAGGACTGAAGCTTTCTTT.

This clonotype was seen many times. The chain is built from TRBV5-4 and TRBJ2-7; the D gene is possibly TRBD2 (6 bases). The CDR3 consists of 15 residues. The V end was cut by 0 bases, the J end by 2 bases, with 12 bases between. CDR1 and CDR2 (germline): SGHNT, YYREEE (reference sequence). The CDR3 nucleotides are TGTGCCAGCAGCTTGGAACGGGGGTTTCCCTACGAGCAGTACTTC. Amino acids: CASSLERGFPYEQYF. Supplemented by reference TRBV5-4 and TRBJ2-7, the full variable domain reads ETGVTQSPTHLIKTRGQQVTLRCSSQSGHNTVSWYQQALGQGPQFIFQYYREEENGRGNFPPRFSGLQFPNYSSELNVNALELDDSALYLCASSLERGFPYEQYFGPGTRLTVT.

Many counts were recorded for this clonotype. The J gene is TRBJ2-7, the V gene TRBV27; 10 bases map to TRBD1. Trimming cost V 6 bases and J 2 bases; bases outside gene matches: 7. This CDR3 region has 15 residues. Germline V CDR1 and CDR2: MNHEY, SMNVEV (reference sequence). CDR3: CASRQTGTGAYEQYF. In nucleotides, the CDR3 is TGTGCCAGCAGGCAGACCGGGACAGGGGCCTACGAGCAGTACTTC.